This is a list of T cell receptor beta chains from one sample in a study of blood T cell repertoires in COVID-19. Here immunoSEQ multiplex PCR was the method, and the copy in TCRdb shows in-frame clones only, minus some. The top ten hold more than 4% of the sample, which has 110,000 or so clones, 85% to 90% seen once. Source material: peripheral blood. These receptors were obtained from a man aged 50 or older with acute or convalescent COVID-19. Both conserved end residues are part of each CDR3. Each record gives: V gene, J gene, clone size, D gene, CDR3 DNA, CDR3 protein. D genes are given only for firm matches. Rows may omit the clone size; those that give it use once, few, many or a size class.

V gene: TRBV6-4
J gene: TRBJ2-6
clone size: NA
D gene: NA
CDR3 DNA: TGTGCCAGCAGTGACTCGACAGACAGCCCCTCTGGGGCCAACGTCCTGACTTTC
CDR3 protein: CASSDSTDSPSGANVLTF

V gene: TRBV28
J gene: TRBJ2-4
clone size: NA
D gene: NA
CDR3 DNA: TGTGCCAGCAGTGGCCCATTCTCAAACATTCAGTACTTC
CDR3 protein: CASSGPFSNIQYF

V gene: TRBV29-1
J gene: TRBJ2-4
clone size: few
D gene: TRBD1
CDR3 DNA: TGCAGCGTCGGAAGGACAGGTCGTGAAAACATTCAGTACTTC
CDR3 protein: CSVGRTGRENIQYF

V gene: TRBV5-1
J gene: TRBJ2-1
clone size: NA
D gene: TRBD2
CDR3 DNA: TGCGCCAGCAGTGCCCCCCTAGCGGGATCCTACAATGAGCAGTTCTTC
CDR3 protein: CASSAPLAGSYNEQFF

V gene: TRBV5-4
J gene: TRBJ2-7
clone size: NA
D gene: TRBD1
CDR3 DNA: TGTGCCAGCAGCTTTGGACAGGGCCACGAGCAGTACTTC
CDR3 protein: CASSFGQGHEQYF

V gene: TRBV28
J gene: TRBJ1-5
clone size: NA
D gene: TRBD1
CDR3 DNA: TGTGCCAGCAGTCTAGGGACAGGGAGACAGCCCCAGCATTTT
CDR3 protein: CASSLGTGRQPQHF

V gene: TRBV15
J gene: TRBJ2-1
clone size: NA
D gene: TRBD2
CDR3 DNA: TGTGCCACCAGCAGGCTCGCTCTAGCGGGACCTTACAATGAGCAGTTCTTC
CDR3 protein: CATSRLALAGPYNEQFF

V gene: TRBV12-5
J gene: TRBJ2-5
clone size: NA
D gene: NA
CDR3 DNA: TGTGCTAGTGGTTTGGGGGACATCGGCCAGTACTTC
CDR3 protein: CASGLGDIGQYF

V gene: TRBV13
J gene: TRBJ2-7
clone size: NA
D gene: TRBD1
CDR3 DNA: TGTGCCAGCAGCACCCGGGACAGTACCTACGAGCAGTACTTC
CDR3 protein: CASSTRDSTYEQYF

V gene: TRBV27
J gene: TRBJ2-1
clone size: once
D gene: TRBD2
CDR3 DNA: TGTGCCAGCAGTTCATATAGCGGGGGCGGCTACAATGAGCAGTTCTTC
CDR3 protein: CASSSYSGGGYNEQFF

V gene: TRBV29-1
J gene: TRBJ2-1
clone size: few
D gene: NA
CDR3 DNA: TGCAGCGTTCTCGCGGGAAGCTCCTACAATGAGCAGTTCTTC
CDR3 protein: CSVLAGSSYNEQFF

V gene: TRBV12-3/TRBV12-4
J gene: TRBJ1-6
clone size: NA
D gene: NA
CDR3 DNA: TGTGCCAGCAACAGTGGCCTGGCCCTCCACTTT
CDR3 protein: CASNSGLALHF

V gene: TRBV12-3/TRBV12-4
J gene: TRBJ1-2
clone size: NA
D gene: NA
CDR3 DNA: TGTGCCAGCAGTTTATCGTTTAACTATGGCTACACCTTC
CDR3 protein: CASSLSFNYGYTF

V gene: TRBV7-9
J gene: TRBJ2-5
clone size: NA
D gene: NA
CDR3 DNA: TGTGCCAGCAGCTTAATTTCCCCGGGGGAGACCCAGTACTTC
CDR3 protein: CASSLISPGETQYF

V gene: TRBV6-5
J gene: TRBJ1-5
clone size: NA
D gene: TRBD1
CDR3 DNA: TGTGCCAGCAGTATCGGACAGGTTAATCAGCCCCAGCATTTT
CDR3 protein: CASSIGQVNQPQHF

V gene: TRBV21-1
J gene: TRBJ2-7
clone size: NA
D gene: NA
CDR3 DNA: TGTGCCAGCAGCATCTTGTCCAGGGTTCGTTTGACCTACGAGCAGTACTTC
CDR3 protein: CASSILSRVRLTYEQYF

V gene: TRBV20-1
J gene: TRBJ1-5
clone size: NA
D gene: NA
CDR3 DNA: TGCAGTGCTAGTATCAGGCACGGGGGCAATCAGCCCCAGCATTTT
CDR3 protein: CSASIRHGGNQPQHF

V gene: TRBV7-8
J gene: TRBJ2-7
clone size: NA
D gene: TRBD2
CDR3 DNA: TGTGCCAGCAGCTCGTATAGCGGGGGGACTACCTACGAGCAGTACTTC
CDR3 protein: CASSSYSGGTTYEQYF

V gene: TRBV5-6
J gene: TRBJ2-7
clone size: NA
D gene: TRBD2
CDR3 DNA: TGTGCCAGCAGGAGGCGGACTAGCGGGAGCTACGAGCAGTACTTC
CDR3 protein: CASRRRTSGSYEQYF

V gene: TRBV30
J gene: TRBJ2-3
clone size: NA
D gene: NA
CDR3 DNA: TGTGCCTGGAGTCGGCAGGGTCTAACAGATACGCAGTATTTT
CDR3 protein: CAWSRQGLTDTQYF

V gene: TRBV2
J gene: TRBJ1-2
clone size: NA
D gene: NA
CDR3 DNA: TGTGCCAGCAGTGAAAGTCCTATTGGCTACACCTTC
CDR3 protein: CASSESPIGYTF

V gene: TRBV2
J gene: TRBJ1-5
clone size: NA
D gene: NA
CDR3 DNA: TGTGCCAGCACTCGGGGGGTGAGCAATCAGCCCCAGCATTTT
CDR3 protein: CASTRGVSNQPQHF

V gene: TRBV10-3
J gene: TRBJ1-2
clone size: NA
D gene: NA
CDR3 DNA: TGTGCCACCCGTTCCGCGGGCTACACCTTC
CDR3 protein: CATRSAGYTF

V gene: TRBV5-1
J gene: TRBJ1-2
clone size: once
D gene: NA
CDR3 DNA: TGCGCCAGCAGCTCCATCGTCACGAGACGACAGGTCCCTAACTATGGCTACACCTTC
CDR3 protein: CASSSIVTRRQVPNYGYTF

V gene: TRBV9
J gene: TRBJ2-1
clone size: NA
D gene: TRBD2
CDR3 DNA: TGTGCCAGCAGCAAGAGACTAGCGGGCGATGAGCAGTTCTTC
CDR3 protein: CASSKRLAGDEQFF

V gene: TRBV4-1
J gene: TRBJ1-2
clone size: NA
D gene: TRBD1
CDR3 DNA: TGCGCCAGCAGCCAACCGGGACAGACTAACTATGGCTACACCTTC
CDR3 protein: CASSQPGQTNYGYTF

V gene: TRBV27
J gene: TRBJ1-2
clone size: NA
D gene: TRBD1
CDR3 DNA: TGTGCCAGCAGTTTAGCGGGAACAGGGGGCGCCTATGGCTACACCTTC
CDR3 protein: CASSLAGTGGAYGYTF